The 2 T cell receptor beta chains in this list originate from one sample, sequenced in a study of cytomegalovirus exposure and HLA in healthy donors. Repertoires were generated with immunoSEQ multiplex PCR, while TCRdb's copy carries only in-frame clones and drops some. Among 190,000 or so clones listed, 65% to 85% were seen once. The specimen was PBMCs. All receptors derive from a woman aged 18-29 years in good health and CMV-seropositive.

J is TRBJ2-6 and V is TRBV4-2; D is possibly TRBD2 (6 bases). The CDR3 loop spans 20 amino acids. Deletions cut 4 bases from V and 1 base from J, with 23 bases between. CDR1 and CDR2 from the germline V gene are LGHNA and YNFKEQ. The CDR3 is CASSPPRSGVGSSGANVLTF. The CDR3 nucleotides are TGTGCCAGCAGCCCACCTCGCTCGGGGGTGGGAAGTTCTGGGGCCAACGTCCTGACTTTC.

The chain combines TRBV13 with TRBJ1-2; 7 bases fit TRBD1. The CDR3 has 17 amino acids. V shed 6 bases, J shed 3 bases, and the junction held 16 bases outside the gene matches. CDR1 is PRHDT, CDR2 FYEKMQ, per germline (reference sequence). CDR3 coding DNA: TGTGCCAGCAGTTCCCCGGGACAGCCCGGCGGATACTATGGCTACACCTTC. It is translated as CASSSPGQPGGYYGYTF.